These T cell receptor beta chains were read from a single sample in a study of CD8 T cells in Susac syndrome. TCRdb reprocessed the immunoSEQ multiplex PCR reads with MiXCR, giving one entry per CDR3 protein. Of about 180,000 distinct CDR3 sequences in the sample, around 93% were seen once. Material: CD4+ T cells from PBMCs. The source of these receptors is a human donor with multiple sclerosis. The CDR3 runs from the conserved cysteine through the conserved F or W. Each record gives: V gene, D gene, J gene, CDR3 DNA, CDR3 protein. D genes are given only for firm matches.

V gene: TRBV6-6; D gene: NA; J gene: TRBJ2-2; CDR3 DNA: TGTGCCAGCAGAAAACGAACGAACACCGGGGAGCTGTTTTTT; CDR3 protein: CASRKRTNTGELFF
V gene: TRBV9; D gene: NA; J gene: TRBJ1-6; CDR3 DNA: TGTGCCAGCAGCGTATTGGAGTCTGGTATGCTCCACTTT; CDR3 protein: CASSVLESGMLHF
V gene: TRBV3-1; D gene: NA; J gene: TRBJ2-7; CDR3 DNA: TGTGCCAGCAGCCAAGATTTTGGGGTAAGAAACTACGAGCAGTACTTC; CDR3 protein: CASSQDFGVRNYEQYF
V gene: TRBV3-1; D gene: NA; J gene: TRBJ2-1; CDR3 DNA: TGTGCCAGCAGCCAAGATCCCCCTAGCGACTCCTACAATGAGCAGTTCTTC; CDR3 protein: CASSQDPPSDSYNEQFF
V gene: TRBV24-1; D gene: NA; J gene: TRBJ1-1; CDR3 DNA: TGTGCCACCAGTGACTCCGGTACTGAAGCTTTCTTT; CDR3 protein: CATSDSGTEAFF
V gene: TRBV29-1; D gene: NA; J gene: TRBJ1-3; CDR3 DNA: TGCAGCGCCGGGACATCCGGAAACACCATATATTTT; CDR3 protein: CSAGTSGNTIYF
V gene: TRBV20-1; D gene: TRBD1; J gene: TRBJ2-7; CDR3 DNA: TGCAGTGGCTCCGGAGACAGGGGGATCTACGAGCAGTACTTC; CDR3 protein: CSGSGDRGIYEQYF
V gene: TRBV2; D gene: TRBD1; J gene: TRBJ1-2; CDR3 DNA: TGTGCCAGCACCGTTCGAGGGCAGGGACAGGGCTACACCTTC; CDR3 protein: CASTVRGQGQGYTF
V gene: TRBV5-6; D gene: NA; J gene: TRBJ2-1; CDR3 DNA: TGTGCCAGCAGCTTTAACAGGTACAATGAGCAGTTCTTC; CDR3 protein: CASSFNRYNEQFF
V gene: TRBV24-1; D gene: TRBD1; J gene: TRBJ2-1; CDR3 DNA: TGTGCCACCAGTGAACCCGGGACAGGGGGCTTAGGGGAGCAGTTCTTC; CDR3 protein: CATSEPGTGGLGEQFF
V gene: TRBV12-3/TRBV12-4; D gene: NA; J gene: TRBJ2-4; CDR3 DNA: TGTGCCAGCAGTTTACGCGACGGAGAAAACATTCAGTACTTC; CDR3 protein: CASSLRDGENIQYF